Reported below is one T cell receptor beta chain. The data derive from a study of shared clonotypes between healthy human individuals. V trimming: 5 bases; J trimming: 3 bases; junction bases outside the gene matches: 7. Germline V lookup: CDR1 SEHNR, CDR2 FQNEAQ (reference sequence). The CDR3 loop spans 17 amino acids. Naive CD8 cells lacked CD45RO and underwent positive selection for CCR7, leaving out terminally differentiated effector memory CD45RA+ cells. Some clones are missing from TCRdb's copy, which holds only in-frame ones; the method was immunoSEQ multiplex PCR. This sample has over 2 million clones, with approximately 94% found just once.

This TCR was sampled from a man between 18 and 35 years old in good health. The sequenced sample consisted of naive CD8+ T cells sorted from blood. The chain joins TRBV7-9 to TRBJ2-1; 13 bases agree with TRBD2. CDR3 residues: CASSPPTSGRVYNEQFF. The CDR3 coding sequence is TGTGCCAGCAGCCCGCCAACTAGCGGGAGGGTCTACAATGAGCAGTTCTTC.